The 26 T cell receptor beta chains below come from one sample, sequenced in a study of ipilimumab plus nivolumab after autologous stem cell transplantation. Some clones are missing from TCRdb's copy, which holds only in-frame ones; the method was immunoSEQ multiplex PCR. This sample has around 13,000 clones; around 73% occur once, and the top ten carry more than 15%. The material was PBMCs, obtained in a trial of ipilimumab plus nivolumab as post-transplant consolidation. Receptors originate from a male donor with diffuse large B-cell lymphoma.

The rearrangement links TRBV10-3 to TRBJ2-3; D is unclear. The CDR3 length is 14 residues. Trimming pared 3 bases from V and 5 bases from J, leaving 12 bases between. The germline V gene encodes CDR1 ENHRY and CDR2 SYGVKD. CDR3 sequence: CAISDSWSGDTQYF. CDR3 DNA sequence: TGTGCCATCAGTGACTCCTGGTCGGGAGATACGCAGTATTTT.

The gene calls are TRBV11-2 and TRBJ1-1; D gene ambiguous. The V and J ends lost 3 bases and 5 bases respectively, with 10 bases between them. Germline-derived CDR1 and CDR2 are SGHAT and FQNNGV. This CDR3 is built from 13 residues. CDR3 coding DNA: TGTGCCAGCAGCTTTGTGGAAGGGACTGAAGCTTTCTTT. It yields the protein CASSFVEGTEAFF.

This sequence joins TRBV6-1 and TRBJ2-7; the D gene is possibly TRBD1 (6 bases). The V end lost 7 bases, the J end lost 1 base, and 14 bases lay between the germline ends. CDR1 MNHNS and CDR2 SASEGT come from the germline V gene. The CDR3 has 14 amino acids. In DNA form, the CDR3 reads TGTGCCAGCAACAGACAGGAACAATCCTACGAGCAGTACTTC. It translates to CASNRQEQSYEQYF.

The rearrangement uses TRBV28 and TRBJ2-7, with 12 bases fitting TRBD2. V lost 5 bases and J lost 5; bases outside the gene matches: 7. This CDR3 comprises 15 residues. Germline V lookup: CDR1 MDHEN, CDR2 SYDVKM. The CDR3 DNA is TGTGCCAGCAGTCCCCATCTAGCGGGAGGGAACGAGCAGTACTTC. Translation gives CASSPHLAGGNEQYF.

The chain recombines TRBV7-7 with TRBJ2-5, with D perhaps matching TRBD1 (5 bases). V shed 1 base and J shed 1 base, with 13 bases lying between them. The germline V gene has CDR1 SSHAT and CDR2 FNYEAQ (reference sequence). The CDR3 sequence is 16 residues long. The CDR3 nucleotides read TGTGCCAGCAGCTTAGTTGATGGCAGGGCCCAAGAGACCCAGTACTTC. Its protein product is CASSLVDGRAQETQYF. Drawing the rest from reference TRBV7-7 and TRBJ2-5, the complete variable domain is GAGVSQSPRYKVTKRGQDVTLRCDPISSHATLYWYQQALGQGPEFLTYFNYEAQPDKSGLPSDRFSAERPEGSISTLTIQRTEQRDSAMYRCASSLVDGRAQETQYFGPGTRLLVL.

This clone was picked up one time. V is TRBV27 and J is TRBJ2-5; 9 positions match TRBD2. The CDR3 runs to 15 residues. CDR1 is MNHEY and CDR2 is SMNVEV in the germline V gene (reference sequence). Trimming cost V 4 bases and J 12 bases; bases outside gene matches: 15. CDR3: CASSSQSGTSYRKYF. The DNA for the CDR3 is TGTGCCAGCAGTTCCCAATCCGGGACTAGCTATAGAAAGTACTTC.

This chain connects TRBV19 to TRBJ2-2; D perhaps matches TRBD1 (5 bases). The CDR3 is made up of 14 amino acids. CDR1 is LNHDA and CDR2 is SQIVND in the germline V gene (reference sequence). The V end was cut by 8 bases, the J end by 2 bases, with 12 bases between. The CDR3 reads CASGRGSNTGELFF. The CDR3 region has the DNA TGTGCCAGTGGTAGGGGCAGTAACACCGGGGAGCTGTTTTTT.

CDR3 sequence (DNA): TGTGCCTGGACCGTAAGGGATACGCAGTATTTT. This encodes CAWTVRDTQYF. This rearrangement joins TRBV30 to TRBJ2-3; D remains unclear. V was pared by 4 bases and J by 6 bases, with 8 bases between. The germline V gene has CDR1 GTSNPN and CDR2 SVGIG (reference sequence). CDR3 size: 11 residues.

CDR3 residues: CASSFQQLSGNTIYF. CDR3 DNA sequence: TGTGCCAGCAGCTTTCAACAGCTCTCTGGAAACACCATATATTTT. The V gene is TRBV7-9, the J gene TRBJ1-3; D remains unclear. The CDR3 has 15 residues. V was pared by 3 bases and J by 0 bases, with 9 bases between. Germline V gene lookup returns CDR1 SEHNR and CDR2 FQNEAQ (reference sequence). Complete variable domain (other parts from reference TRBV7-9 and TRBJ1-3): DTGVSQNPRHKITKRGQNVTFRCDPISEHNRLYWYRQTLGQGPEFLTYFQNEAQLEKSRLLSDRFSAERPKGSFSTLEIQRTEQGDSAMYLCASSFQQLSGNTIYFGEGSWLTVV.

The chain is built from TRBV4-1 and TRBJ2-3; D is possibly TRBD2 (5 bases). This CDR3 is built from 15 residues. Germline values: CDR1 MGHRA, CDR2 YSYEKL. V gave up 4 bases and J gave up 4 bases, with 15 bases separating them. The CDR3 sequence is CASSLGGLLADTQYF. The CDR3 nucleotides read TGCGCCAGCAGCCTCGGCGGACTCCTGGCAGATACGCAGTATTTT.

This chain uses TRBV10-3 with TRBJ2-1; D may be TRBD2 (6 bases). V dropped 6 bases and J dropped 12 bases, with 21 bases sitting between them. The CDR3 has 14 residues. Germline V gene data show CDR1 as ENHRY and CDR2 as SYGVKD. The CDR3, as DNA: TGTGCCATCAGCGGAGGACTACGCCCCAGTGGGCAGTTCTTC. Its translation: CAISGGLRPSGQFF.

The rearrangement uses TRBV5-4 and TRBJ1-1; tentative D call: TRBD1 (6 bases). Trimming took off 5 bases at V and 0 bases at J, with 11 bases between the two ends. There are 14 residues in the CDR3. Germline assignment: CDR1 SGHNT and CDR2 YYREEE (reference sequence). The CDR3 DNA sequence: TGTGCCAGCAGGGGCGACAGGATGAACACTGAAGCTTTCTTT. Translated, it gives CASRGDRMNTEAFF.

The chain employs TRBV6-5 and TRBJ2-7, with 8 bases matching TRBD1. The J segment lost 3 bases and the V segment lost 6 bases, leaving 1 base of the junction unmatched. The CDR3 has 12 amino acids. Germline V lookup: CDR1 MNHEY, CDR2 SVGAGI. In DNA, the CDR3 is TGTGCCAGCAGCGACAGGGGCTACGAGCAGTACTTC. It yields the protein CASSDRGYEQYF.

The rearrangement uses TRBV10-2 and TRBJ2-7; TRBD1 matches 9 bases. Germline assignment: CDR1 WSHSY and CDR2 SAAADI. Trimming took 2 bases from V and 1 from J; bases not matched to a gene: 9. This CDR3 spans 17 amino acids. CDR3 amino acids: CASSEIPGQGHSYEQYF. The CDR3, as DNA: TGCGCCAGCAGTGAGATCCCGGGACAGGGACATTCCTACGAGCAGTACTTC.

This clone occurred a few times. The J gene is TRBJ2-2, the V gene TRBV5-1; 8 nucleotides line up with TRBD1. CDR1 and CDR2 (germline): SGHRS, YFSETQ. This CDR3 comprises 15 residues. The trim removed 4 bases at V and 2 bases at J, leaving 4 bases unmatched. This CDR3 reads CASSVGQGNTGELFF. The CDR3 DNA reads as TGCGCCAGCAGCGTCGGACAGGGCAACACCGGGGAGCTGTTTTTT.

This clone was seen a few times. V gene TRBV2 combines with J gene TRBJ2-1; maybe TRBD1 (6 bases). The V gene's germline CDR1 is SNHLY and CDR2 FYNNEI. The CDR3 has 13 residues. V was clipped by 4 bases and J by 9 bases, with 13 bases between them. The CDR3 DNA reads TGTGCCAGCAGTGCGGACAGAGTAGGTGAGCAGTTCTTC. Protein sequence: CASSADRVGEQFF.

V and J are TRBV30 and TRBJ2-3; tentative D call: TRBD1 (6 bases). CDR1 is GTSNPN, CDR2 SVGIG, per germline (reference sequence). V shed 3 bases and J shed 1 base, with 11 bases lying between them. The CDR3 contains 14 residues. The chain's CDR3 is CAWRRDIRTDTQYF. The CDR3 DNA is TGTGCCTGGAGACGGGACATCCGCACAGATACGCAGTATTTT.

The CDR3 protein is CASSADLLPNNEQFF. CDR3 bases: TGTGCCAGCAGCGCGGACCTCCTTCCCAACAATGAGCAGTTCTTC. The chain uses TRBV6-4 and TRBJ2-1; D is unclear. The CDR3 is 15 residues long. Germline values: CDR1 MRHNA, CDR2 SNTAGT. The V gene lost 6 bases and the J gene lost 5 bases, with 17 bases spanning the gap.

This clone was seen a handful of times. V and J are TRBV6-1 and TRBJ2-3; unclear D gene. Germline V gene data show CDR1 as MNHNS and CDR2 as SASEGT. Trimming cost V 1 base and J 0 bases, with 8 bases left between them. CDR3 length: 15 amino acids. The CDR3 here is CASSEEAYSTDTQYF. Here the CDR3 DNA reads TGTGCCAGCAGTGAAGAGGCTTATAGCACAGATACGCAGTATTTT.

V gene TRBV19 combines with J gene TRBJ2-1; TRBD1 matches at 9 bases. V shed 3 bases, J shed 6 bases, and the junction held 3 bases outside the gene matches. This CDR3 has 14 residues. Looked up from germline, CDR1 is LNHDA and CDR2 is SQIVND (reference sequence). CDR3 sequence reads: CASSMRDRANEQFF. CDR3 nucleotide sequence: TGTGCCAGTAGTATGAGGGACAGGGCCAATGAGCAGTTCTTC.

This clone is classed as medium-sized. This chain joins TRBV11-2 and TRBJ1-1; D is unclear. Germline V CDR1 and CDR2: SGHAT, FQNNGV. The germline V and J ends were trimmed by 0 bases and 3 bases, with 2 bases remaining between them. This CDR3 is 12 amino acids long. The CDR3 region has the DNA TGTGCCAGCAGCTTAGAGGACACTGAAGCTTTCTTT. Amino acid sequence: CASSLEDTEAFF.

The gene calls are TRBV19 and TRBJ1-1; TRBD1 matches 11 bases. The V gene's germline CDR1 is LNHDA and CDR2 SQIVND (reference sequence). V shed 6 bases, J shed 5 bases, and the junction held 8 bases outside the gene matches. This CDR3 region has 15 residues. CDR3 DNA: TGTGCCAGTAGAAAAACCGGGACAGGGGGAACTGAAGCTTTCTTT. As protein: CASRKTGTGGTEAFF.

The V gene is TRBV6-6, the J gene TRBJ2-7; D uncertain. The length of the CDR3 is 12 residues. The germline V gene encodes CDR1 MNHNY and CDR2 SVGAGI (reference sequence). V was trimmed by 8 bases and J by 2 bases, leaving 10 bases between them. The CDR3 here is CASGGRAYEQYF. For the CDR3, the DNA is TGTGCCAGCGGTGGTCGAGCCTACGAGCAGTACTTC.

J is TRBJ2-5 and V is TRBV5-4; D is ambiguous. V lost 0 bases, J lost 7 bases, and 13 bases lay in between. The CDR3 spans 14 residues. Germline V gene data show CDR1 as SGHNT and CDR2 as YYREEE (reference sequence). Here the CDR3 DNA reads TGTGCCAGCAGCTTGGAGGGCGGCGGTGCGACCCAGTACTTC. Translated, it gives CASSLEGGGATQYF.

V usage is TRBV4-1 and J usage is TRBJ2-1, with 8 nucleotides matching TRBD1. Germline CDR1 reads MGHRA; CDR2 reads YSYEKL. CDR3 size: 17 residues. V gave up 1 base and J gave up 3 bases; unmatched junction bases: 8. This CDR3 reads CASSQVFPGTGYNEQFF. For the CDR3, the DNA is TGCGCCAGCAGCCAAGTCTTCCCCGGGACAGGCTACAATGAGCAGTTCTTC.

The V gene is TRBV6-1, the J gene TRBJ2-2; possibly TRBD2 for D (5 bases). CDR1 MNHNS and CDR2 SASEGT come from the germline V gene. Trimming took 0 bases from V and 7 from J, leaving 12 bases between them. This CDR3 comprises 15 residues. This chain's CDR3 is CASSEAGYGVGELFF. As DNA, the CDR3 is TGTGCCAGCAGTGAAGCGGGGTACGGGGTCGGGGAGCTGTTTTTT.